This passage covers 31 T cell receptor beta chains from one sample sequenced in a study of OX40 agonist ivuxolimab in advanced cancers. Library preparation used the immunoSEQ multiplex PCR assay. Entries here come from immuneACCESS through TCRdb and include only in-frame sequences with V and J called. Some clones fail to appear in such tables; in the studies checked, an unresolved V gene covers under half of the shortfall, and the cause of the remainder is unknown. Recorded for this sample are tens of thousands of clones; less than 95% of them occurred a single time. The ten top clones hold 1.5% to 2% of the sample. Sequencing was performed on CD4+ or CD8+ T cells sorted from blood, taken in a trial of the OX40 agonist ivuxolimab. The receptors were sampled from an adult with an advanced solid tumor such as melanoma, head and neck, liver or kidney cancer.

The chain couples TRBV2 to TRBJ1-1; D call uncertain. CDR1 SNHLY and CDR2 FYNNEI come from the germline V gene. Trimming took 6 bases from V and 9 from J, leaving 14 bases between them. This CDR3 is built from 12 residues. Written as DNA, the CDR3 is TGTGCCAGCAGCTTATCTTCCTCCAAAGCTTTCTTT. This gives the protein CASSLSSSKAFF. Looking up the rest from reference TRBV2 and TRBJ1-1 gives the full variable domain: EPEVTQTPSHQVTQMGQEVILRCVPISNHLYFYWYRQILGQKVEFLVSFYNNEISEKSEIFDDQFSVERPDGSNFTLKIRSTKLEDSAMYFCASSLSSSKAFFGQGTRLTVV.

This chain connects TRBV14 to TRBJ1-2; the D is unclear. Germline V gives CDR1 SGHDN, CDR2 FVKESK. The V gene lost 2 bases and the J gene lost 3 bases, with 4 bases spanning the gap. This CDR3 has 12 residues. The CDR3 loop is CASSQNYYGYTF. CDR3 DNA sequence: TGTGCCAGCAGCCAAAACTACTATGGCTACACCTTC. Using reference TRBV14 and TRBJ1-2 for the parts outside the CDR3, the full variable domain is EAGVTQFPSHSVIEKGQTVTLRCDPISGHDNLYWYRRVMGKEIKFLLHFVKESKQDESGMPNNRFLAERTGGTYSTLKVQPAELEDSGVYFCASSQNYYGYTFGSGTRLTVV.

The V gene is TRBV27, the J gene TRBJ2-2; tentatively, D is TRBD2 (6 bases). CDR3 length: 14 residues. V dropped 6 bases and J dropped 2 bases, with 10 bases sitting between them. CDR1 MNHEY and CDR2 SMNVEV come from the germline V gene (reference sequence). This chain's CDR3 is CASRGGFNTGELFF. The CDR3 coding sequence is TGTGCCAGCAGGGGGGGTTTTAACACCGGGGAGCTGTTTTTT.

In nucleotides, the CDR3 is TGTGCCACCAGCAGAGGGACACAAAGCAATCAGCCCCAGCATTTT. Amino acid sequence: CATSRGTQSNQPQHF. This chain links TRBV15 with TRBJ1-5; D perhaps matches TRBD1 (5 bases). Germline CDR1 LNHNV, CDR2 YYDKDF (reference sequence). The ends were cut back, 1 base at V and 1 base at J, with 8 bases in the middle. The CDR3 is made up of 15 amino acids.

This clone has only one observation. The chain links TRBV5-4 to TRBJ1-2; D perhaps matches TRBD1 (6 bases). The V gene's germline CDR1 is SGHNT and CDR2 YYREEE (reference sequence). The CDR3 extends over 16 amino acids. V lost 4 bases to trimming and J lost 1 base, with 17 bases between them. The CDR3 reads CASSRQAPRVNYGYTF. The CDR3 nucleotides read TGTGCCAGCAGCCGACAGGCCCCAAGGGTTAACTATGGCTACACCTTC.

This rearrangement joins TRBV11-3 to TRBJ2-7; 7 bases map to TRBD2. CDR3 length: 14 amino acids. J lost 3 bases, V lost 8 bases, and 10 bases had no gene match. Per germline, CDR1 SGHNT and CDR2 YENEEA. CDR3 protein: CASAWLAENYEQYF. In DNA form, the CDR3 reads TGTGCCAGCGCCTGGCTAGCGGAGAACTACGAGCAGTACTTC.

The rearrangement uses TRBV28 and TRBJ2-2; D is possibly TRBD1 (6 bases). Trimming removed 6 bases from V and 2 bases from J, with 10 bases in between. Germline V gene lookup returns CDR1 MDHEN and CDR2 SYDVKM. The length of the CDR3 is 14 residues. CDR3 amino acids: CASSQGINTGELFF. The CDR3 DNA reads TGTGCCAGCAGCCAGGGGATCAACACCGGGGAGCTGTTTTTT.

This chain joins TRBV23-1 and TRBJ1-2, with 7 bases lining up with TRBD1. TRBV23-1 is labeled an ORF, and its function is uncertain. The junction had 9 bases not matched to a gene; V was cut back by 5 bases and J by 3 bases. This CDR3 spans 15 amino acids. The CDR3 spells CASSYATGPYYGYTF. The CDR3 nucleotides are TGCGCCAGCAGTTACGCGACAGGGCCCTACTATGGCTACACCTTC.

V gene TRBV19 combines with J gene TRBJ2-1; a possible D gene is TRBD1 (6 bases). Per germline, CDR1 LNHDA and CDR2 SQIVND (reference sequence). The ends were cut back, 7 bases at V and 0 bases at J, with 10 bases in the middle. The CDR3 loop spans 14 amino acids. CDR3 nucleotide sequence: TGTGCCAGTACGAAGGGGGTCTCCTACAATGAGCAGTTCTTC. Protein: CASTKGVSYNEQFF.

This chain uses TRBV19 with TRBJ2-7; 10 bases fit TRBD1. The V gene end was trimmed by 4 bases and the J gene end by 3 bases; junction bases not matched to a gene: 6. This CDR3 region has 15 residues. Germline-derived CDR1 and CDR2 are LNHDA and SQIVND (reference sequence). The CDR3 sequence is CASSNKRDRGYEQYF. The CDR3 DNA reads TGTGCCAGTAGTAATAAACGGGACAGGGGCTACGAGCAGTACTTC.

Concerning this clone itself: The sample contains more than one DNA sequence encoding this CDR3. This sequence joins TRBV7-2 and TRBJ2-3; 10 bases align to TRBD1. V was clipped by 5 bases and J by 5 bases; unmatched bases: 1. From germline, CDR1 is SGHTA and CDR2 FQGNSA. CDR3 length: 13 residues. The CDR3 region is CASSRDRGDTQYF. The CDR3 DNA reads as TGTGCCAGCAGCCGGGACAGGGGAGATACGCAGTATTTT.

The V call is TRBV13, the J call TRBJ1-2; D perhaps matches TRBD1 (6 bases). CDR3 size: 14 residues. Germline values: CDR1 PRHDT, CDR2 FYEKMQ (reference sequence). Trimming removed 5 bases from V and 6 bases from J, with 16 bases in between. CDR3 sequence: CASSAGGGTNGYTF. The CDR3 DNA sequence: TGTGCCAGCAGCGCCGGAGGGGGTACTAATGGCTACACCTTC.

This chain uses TRBV11-2 with TRBJ1-6; 7 bases line up with TRBD1. The CDR3 sequence is 15 residues long. After removal of 6 bases from V and 7 bases from J, the junction contained 9 bases not matched to a gene. Germline V lookup: CDR1 SGHAT, CDR2 FQNNGV. The CDR3 region is CASRTDRANNSPLHF. The CDR3 coding sequence is TGTGCCAGCAGAACCGACAGGGCAAACAATTCACCCCTCCACTTT.

The J gene is TRBJ2-7, the V gene TRBV28, with TRBD1 matching 7 bases. This CDR3 contains 15 residues. Germline values: CDR1 MDHEN, CDR2 SYDVKM. V lost 7 bases to trimming and J lost 4 bases; unmatched junction nucleotides: 13. In DNA form, the CDR3 reads TGTGCCAGCACCCCCCCCGGGACAGCGGTTTACGAGCAGTACTTC. It translates to CASTPPGTAVYEQYF.

This chain uses TRBV10-1 with TRBJ2-4; D remains unclear. Per the germline V gene, CDR1 is WNHNN and CDR2 is SYGVQD (reference sequence). The germline V and J ends were trimmed by 2 bases and 5 bases, with 7 bases remaining between them. CDR3 length: 13 amino acids. CDR3 sequence: CASSEGTENIQYF. Written as DNA, the CDR3 is TGCGCCAGCAGTGAGGGTACCGAAAACATTCAGTACTTC.

The CDR3 is CASSLLQRGQPQHF. DNA of the CDR3: TGTGCCAGCAGTTTATTACAGAGGGGGCAGCCCCAGCATTTT. The genes are TRBV28 and TRBJ1-5; possibly TRBD1 for D (6 bases). The V end was cut by 1 base, the J end by 7 bases, with 11 bases between. This CDR3 is 14 amino acids long. CDR1 and CDR2 (germline): MDHEN, SYDVKM.

The chain carries TRBV5-1 and TRBJ2-7; a possible D gene is TRBD1 (6 bases). Germline CDR1 and CDR2: SGHRS and YFSETQ. The CDR3 runs 14 residues. V gave up 4 bases and J gave up 0 bases, with 11 bases separating them. For the CDR3, the DNA is TGCGCCAGCAGCCTGGACAGTTACTCCTACGAGCAGTACTTC. Its translation is CASSLDSYSYEQYF.

V is TRBV19 and J is TRBJ2-3; D not resolved. The V end lost 5 bases, the J end lost 2 bases, and 14 bases lay between the germline ends. Germline values: CDR1 LNHDA, CDR2 SQIVND (reference sequence). This CDR3 spans 15 amino acids. Here the CDR3 reads CASSLPGSSTDTQYF. CDR3 bases: TGTGCCAGTAGTTTACCGGGCAGCTCCACAGATACGCAGTATTTT. Looking up the rest from reference TRBV19 and TRBJ2-3 gives the full variable domain: DGGITQSPKYLFRKEGQNVTLSCEQNLNHDAMYWYRQDPGQGLRLIYYSQIVNDFQKGDIAEGYSVSREKKESFPLTVTSAQKNPTAFYLCASSLPGSSTDTQYFGPGTRLTVL.

The chain employs TRBV5-1 and TRBJ2-5, with D perhaps matching TRBD2 (5 bases). V was clipped by 8 bases and J by 3 bases, with 14 bases between them. Germline V gives CDR1 SGHRS, CDR2 YFSETQ. This CDR3 comprises 13 residues. The CDR3 region is CASTYSVEETQYF. The CDR3 DNA reads as TGCGCCAGTACGTATAGCGTGGAAGAGACCCAGTACTTC. The full variable domain, rest sourced from reference TRBV5-1 and TRBJ2-5, is KAGVTQTPRYLIKTRGQQVTLSCSPISGHRSVSWYQQTPGQGLQFLFEYFSETQRNKGNFPGRFSGRQFSNSRSEMNVSTLELGDSALYLCASTYSVEETQYFGPGTRLLVL.

The V and J genes are TRBV30 and TRBJ1-2; D call uncertain. This CDR3 has 13 amino acids. In germline, CDR1 is GTSNPN, CDR2 SVGIG (reference sequence). V lost 2 bases, J lost 6 bases, and 13 bases lay in between. The CDR3 region has the DNA TGTGCCTGGAGTTCCAGACCCCAGAATGGCTACACCTTC. Translation: CAWSSRPQNGYTF.

The chain employs TRBV14 and TRBJ2-7; TRBD2 agrees at 9 bases. The CDR3 totals 17 residues. J was trimmed by 5 bases and V by 3 bases; bases with no gene match: 14. CDR1 is SGHDN, CDR2 FVKESK, per germline. The CDR3 bases are TGTGCCAGCAGCCAGGGTTTTCGGATGGGACTAGCTAACGAGCAGTACTTC. Translation: CASSQGFRMGLANEQYF.

About this clone: At one of its ends the junction is not consistent with the germline gene, which may arise from a read error. J is TRBJ2-7 and V is TRBV5-1; D unresolved. The CDR3 is 14 amino acids. CDR1 SGHRS and CDR2 YFSETQ come from the germline V gene. The CDR3 region has the DNA TGCGCCAGCAGCTTTTCCAATTTTATGGACGAGCAGTGCTTC. Its protein is CASSFSNFMDEQCF.

This chain links TRBV5-4 with TRBJ2-5; weak D call: TRBD2 (6 bases). Germline CDR1 and CDR2: SGHNT and YYREEE (reference sequence). There are 14 residues in the CDR3. Deletions cut 1 base from V and 5 bases from J, with 12 bases between. CDR3 DNA sequence: TGTGCCAGCAGCTTGTCCCTAGCGATGGAGACCCAGTACTTC. Translation: CASSLSLAMETQYF. Looking up the rest from reference TRBV5-4 and TRBJ2-5 gives the full variable domain: ETGVTQSPTHLIKTRGQQVTLRCSSQSGHNTVSWYQQALGQGPQFIFQYYREEENGRGNFPPRFSGLQFPNYSSELNVNALELDDSALYLCASSLSLAMETQYFGPGTRLLVL.

The V call is TRBV6-5, the J call TRBJ2-3; the D gene is possibly TRBD1 (6 bases). V shed 6 bases and J shed 3 bases, with 13 bases lying between them. Germline V gives CDR1 MNHEY, CDR2 SVGAGI. The CDR3 totals 14 residues. CDR3 in amino acids: CASRPQGGTDTQYF. As DNA, the CDR3 is TGTGCCAGCAGACCCCAAGGGGGTACAGATACGCAGTATTTT.

V and J are TRBV7-6 and TRBJ1-2, with a possible D match to TRBD1 (5 bases). V was clipped by 4 bases and J by 4 bases, with 22 bases between them. This CDR3 is 17 amino acids long. CDR1 is SGHVS and CDR2 is FNYEAQ in the germline V gene. The CDR3 reads CASSSTTGTAGAYGYTF. The CDR3 bases are TGTGCCAGCAGCTCCACGACTGGGACCGCGGGCGCCTATGGCTACACCTTC.

The CDR3, as DNA: TGTGCCAGCAGCTTATGGGCCGGGAGGCAGGGAGATACGCAGTATTTT. Protein product: CASSLWAGRQGDTQYF. The V and J genes are TRBV11-3 and TRBJ2-3; 7 bases line up with TRBD2. V was pared by 2 bases and J by 5 bases, with 10 bases of the junction left unmatched. Per germline, CDR1 SGHNT and CDR2 YENEEA. The CDR3 runs to 16 residues.

J is TRBJ2-1 and V is TRBV19; D perhaps matches TRBD2 (6 bases). The CDR3 has 15 residues. Germline CDR1 reads LNHDA; CDR2 reads SQIVND (reference sequence). Trimming cost V 6 bases and J 0 bases, with 12 bases left between them. The DNA of the CDR3 is TGTGCCAGTAGCCCGACTAGTAGCTCCTACAATGAGCAGTTCTTC. As protein: CASSPTSSSYNEQFF. Full variable domain (remainder filled in from reference TRBV19 and TRBJ2-1): DGGITQSPKYLFRKEGQNVTLSCEQNLNHDAMYWYRQDPGQGLRLIYYSQIVNDFQKGDIAEGYSVSREKKESFPLTVTSAQKNPTAFYLCASSPTSSSYNEQFFGPGTRLTVL.

This rearrangement joins TRBV10-3 to TRBJ2-7; no firm D call. Germline-derived CDR1 and CDR2 are ENHRY and SYGVKD. Trimming cost V 0 bases and J 6 bases, with 15 bases left between them. This CDR3 has 15 residues. CDR3 coding DNA: TGTGCCATCAGTGAGTCGCCAGACGGGCTAAGCGAGCAGTACTTC. Amino acid sequence: CAISESPDGLSEQYF.

The chain links TRBV7-3 to TRBJ1-4; D is undetermined. CDR1 is SGHTA, CDR2 FQGTGA, per germline. This CDR3 has 18 residues. V was cut by 2 bases and J by 4 bases, with 20 bases left in between. CDR3: CASSLFGRHQRFNEKLFF. The CDR3 nucleotides read TGTGCCAGCAGCTTATTCGGGAGACACCAACGCTTTAATGAAAAACTGTTTTTT.

The chain combines TRBV10-3 with TRBJ1-1, with D possibly TRBD1 on 5 matching bases. The CDR3 spans 14 residues. The germline V gene encodes CDR1 ENHRY and CDR2 SYGVKD. The germline V and J ends were trimmed by 0 bases and 6 bases, with 11 bases remaining between them. This chain's CDR3 is CAISESGGRAEAFF. CDR3 in DNA: TGTGCCATCAGTGAGTCTGGGGGACGGGCTGAAGCTTTCTTT.

V gene TRBV6-1 combines with J gene TRBJ2-7; TRBD1 agrees at 10 bases. Germline V gene sequence: CDR1 MNHNS, CDR2 SASEGT. V was clipped by 5 bases and J by 6 bases; unmatched bases: 10. This CDR3 region has 15 residues. The chain's CDR3 is CASSRSGTGVFEQYF. The CDR3 DNA follows: TGTGCCAGCAGTAGATCCGGGACAGGGGTTTTCGAGCAGTACTTC.